This T cell receptor (beta chain) stems from a study of regulatory T cells in long-lasting Graves disease. Points from the study as a whole: Favoring TRBV28, TRBJ1-2 and TRBJ2-5 was a feature seen in persistent disease.

Stated time point: newly diagnosed GD, antithyroid drugs for less than 3 months. Making the TCR library involved RNA that had been extracted from PBMCs. This clonotype was seen repeatedly, ten times or more. Its matching antigen is unknown. Sequencing libraries for TCR beta were prepared with iRepertoire HTBI primers and Arm-PCR of CDR3 regions. TCRdb re-analysed the multiplex PCR reads in MiXCR, keeping a single row per CDR3 protein. The sample includes about 530,000 distinct CDR3 sequences, 15% to 20% of them seen just once. The germline CDR1 and CDR2 sequences are LNHDA and SQIVND (reference sequence). The CDR3 loop spans 13 amino acids. Trimming took 9 bases from V and 2 from J, leaving 13 bases between them. The same sample was also used in a study of T cells in Graves' hyperthyroidism and ophthalmopathy.

Source: peripheral blood mononuclear cells (PBMCs), taken at new diagnosis, from a patient treated with antithyroid drugs. The receptor comes from a woman aged 35-65 years with Graves disease. This chain uses TRBV19 with TRBJ1-2; D is perhaps TRBD1 (5 bases). The CDR3 reads CASSDKGNYGYTF. The CDR3 nucleotides read TGTGCCAGCTCGGACAAAGGGAACTATGGCTACACCTTC.